Following are 20 T cell receptor beta chains from one sample sequenced in a study of beta chain features in type 1 diabetes. Sequenced material consisted of expressed TCRB transcripts (all of the isolated RNA was reverse transcribed). The repertoire was sequenced with immunoSEQ multiplex PCR; TCRdb's copy has only in-frame clones and lacks some. The table lists 200,000 to 250,000 clones, roughly 14% of them singletons, with 0.026% in the top ten. The sequencing input was naive CD4+ T cells from blood. Source of these receptors: a woman aged 40-49 years in good health.

The rearrangement uses TRBV19 and TRBJ2-2; 7 bases agree with TRBD1. This CDR3 spans 14 amino acids. V lost 7 bases and J lost 7; bases outside the gene matches: 9. The germline V gene has CDR1 LNHDA and CDR2 SQIVND (reference sequence). The CDR3 nucleotides read TGTGCCAGTACCCCGACAGGGACGATCGGGGAGCTGTTTTTT. Residues: CASTPTGTIGELFF.

The chain is built from TRBV6-5 and TRBJ2-7; maybe TRBD2 (5 bases). The germline V gene encodes CDR1 MNHEY and CDR2 SVGAGI. CDR3 length: 14 residues. V lost 5 bases, J lost 1 base, and 12 bases lay in between. CDR3 DNA sequence: TGTGCCAGCAGTCCCTACCCGGGGTCCTACGAGCAGTACTTC. Amino acid sequence: CASSPYPGSYEQYF.

A few counts support this clone. The chain joins TRBV4-1 to TRBJ1-3; D not certain. V lost 6 bases to trimming and J lost 3 bases, with 9 bases between them. The CDR3 covers 13 residues. Germline V gene data show CDR1 as MGHRA and CDR2 as YSYEKL. The CDR3 DNA sequence: TGCGCCAGCAGGGAGAGACTTGGAAACACCATATATTTT. This encodes CASRERLGNTIYF.

This clone was detected only a few times. The V gene is TRBV6-6, the J gene TRBJ1-2; unclear D gene. Trimming took off 0 bases at V and 9 bases at J, with 11 bases between the two ends. The CDR3 extends over 13 amino acids. Germline values: CDR1 MNHNY, CDR2 SVGAGI (reference sequence). The CDR3 DNA is TGTGCCAGCAGTTACTCCGAGAGGGAGAGCTACACCTTC. Amino acids: CASSYSERESYTF.

The genes are TRBV5-1 and TRBJ2-4; D perhaps matches TRBD1 (5 bases). CDR1 and CDR2 from the germline V gene are SGHRS and YFSETQ. The germline V and J ends were trimmed by 2 bases and 9 bases, with 12 bases remaining between them. The CDR3 has 13 amino acids. CDR3: CASSLNAGPIQYF. The CDR3 DNA follows: TGCGCCAGCAGCTTAAATGCAGGGCCCATTCAGTACTTC. Combining the CDR3 with reference TRBV5-1 and TRBJ2-4 gives the whole variable domain KAGVTQTPRYLIKTRGQQVTLSCSPISGHRSVSWYQQTPGQGLQFLFEYFSETQRNKGNFPGRFSGRQFSNSRSEMNVSTLELGDSALYLCASSLNAGPIQYFGAGTRLSVL.

The chain has TRBV6-1 and TRBJ2-7; maybe TRBD2 (7 bases). V shed 8 bases and J shed 6 bases, with 23 bases lying between them. Germline V gene sequence: CDR1 MNHNS, CDR2 SASEGT. This CDR3 comprises 15 residues. The CDR3 nucleotides read TGTGCCAGCCCCCCCCGCGTCGGGGGGCCCGCCGAGCAGTACTTC. This translates into CASPPRVGGPAEQYF.

V gene TRBV9 combines with J gene TRBJ1-4; 12 bases are a match to TRBD1. This CDR3 is 17 amino acids long. V trimming: 4 bases; J trimming: 2 bases; junction bases outside the gene matches: 6. The V gene's germline CDR1 is SGDLS and CDR2 YYNGEE. The CDR3 region has the DNA TGTGCCAGCAGCTCAGGGGACAGGGGGCGGACTAATGAAAAACTGTTTTTT. Its translation is CASSSGDRGRTNEKLFF. Filled out from reference TRBV9 and TRBJ1-4, the complete variable domain reads DSGVTQTPKHLITATGQRVTLRCSPRSGDLSVYWYQQSLDQGLQFLIQYYNGEERAKGNILERFSAQQFPDLHSELNLSSLELGDSALYFCASSSGDRGRTNEKLFFGSGTQLSVL.

This clone was observed a few times. The chain has TRBV19 and TRBJ2-1; 7 bases are shared with TRBD1. Germline loops: CDR1 LNHDA, CDR2 SQIVND (reference sequence). With V trimmed by 5 bases and J by 4 bases, 8 bases remained unmatched. The CDR3 is 15 amino acids. DNA of the CDR3: TGTGCCAGTAGTCTCCCAATACAGGGGTACAATGAGCAGTTCTTC. It specifies CASSLPIQGYNEQFF.

V usage is TRBV2 and J usage is TRBJ2-2; D is possibly TRBD2 (5 bases). V was cut by 4 bases and J by 4 bases, with 10 bases left in between. The CDR3 is made up of 14 amino acids. CDR1 is SNHLY and CDR2 is FYNNEI in the germline V gene. CDR3 sequence (DNA): TGTGCCAGCAGTGGGCCGGGGATCACCGGGGAGCTGTTTTTT. It encodes CASSGPGITGELFF.

This clone was observed a few times. The chain recombines TRBV7-9 with TRBJ1-1; 11 bases align to TRBD1. The CDR3 runs to 15 residues. After removal of 5 bases from V and 4 bases from J, the junction contained 6 bases not matched to a gene. Looked up from germline, CDR1 is SEHNR and CDR2 is FQNEAQ (reference sequence). Here the CDR3 reads CASSLGTGGVTEAFF. In nucleotides, the CDR3 is TGTGCCAGCAGCCTTGGGACAGGGGGGGTCACTGAAGCTTTCTTT.

This clone was counted between two and nine times. The chain couples TRBV7-2 to TRBJ2-7; TRBD2 matches at 8 bases. Trimming cost V 3 bases and J 4 bases; bases outside gene matches: 8. The CDR3 length is 15 residues. Germline CDR1 SGHTA, CDR2 FQGNSA. CDR3 sequence (DNA): TGTGCCAGCAGCTTTAGCGGGGCGTTGGCTTACGAGCAGTACTTC. This sequence encodes CASSFSGALAYEQYF.

This clone was seen a handful of times. This chain joins TRBV6-1 and TRBJ2-7; 7 nucleotides line up with TRBD2. The CDR3 totals 15 residues. Germline values: CDR1 MNHNS, CDR2 SASEGT. With V trimmed by 2 bases and J by 5 bases, 9 bases remained unmatched. Here the CDR3 DNA reads TGTGCCAGCAGTGAATGGGGGGGGTTCTCGAACGAGCAGTACTTC. As protein: CASSEWGGFSNEQYF.

The V call is TRBV5-1, the J call TRBJ1-2; 8 bases map to TRBD1. This CDR3 has 13 residues. Germline CDR1 and CDR2: SGHRS and YFSETQ. The ends lost 0 bases at V and 7 bases at J; junction bases unmatched: 2. CDR3 amino acids: CASSLAGGGGYTF. The CDR3 DNA is TGCGCCAGCAGCTTGGCAGGGGGCGGTGGCTACACCTTC.

The rearrangement uses TRBV7-8 and TRBJ2-1; D remains ambiguous. The CDR3 is 11 residues long. V gave up 5 bases and J gave up 5 bases, with 4 bases separating them. In germline, CDR1 is SGHVS, CDR2 FQNEAQ. The CDR3 bases are TGTGCCAGCAGCCCCGACAATGAGCAGTTCTTC. The encoded protein is CASSPDNEQFF.

This clone appeared many times. The V call is TRBV7-9, the J call TRBJ2-1; D perhaps matches TRBD2 (6 bases). The CDR3 sequence is 15 residues long. Trimming took off 5 bases at V and 0 bases at J, with 11 bases between the two ends. Germline V gene sequence: CDR1 SEHNR, CDR2 FQNEAQ (reference sequence). The CDR3 region is CASSRRGSSYNEQFF. In nucleotides, the CDR3 is TGTGCCAGCAGCCGCCGGGGGAGCTCCTACAATGAGCAGTTCTTC.

This clone was found a few times. The V gene is TRBV11-2, the J gene TRBJ2-1, with D possibly TRBD2 on 7 matching bases. The ends were cut back, 5 bases at V and 10 bases at J, with 21 bases in the middle. This CDR3 comprises 15 residues. Germline V lookup: CDR1 SGHAT, CDR2 FQNNGV. The CDR3 DNA follows: TGTGCCAGCAGCCCCTCAAGAGGGGGGGCTCGAGAGCAGTTCTTC. It specifies CASSPSRGGAREQFF.

This clone was observed a few times. The chain combines TRBV5-1 with TRBJ1-6, with D tentatively TRBD1 (5 bases). The CDR3 consists of 15 residues. V was pared by 0 bases and J by 7 bases, with 11 bases between. Germline values: CDR1 SGHRS, CDR2 YFSETQ. This CDR3 is CASSLEGVSNSPLHF. The CDR3 bases are TGCGCCAGCAGCTTGGAAGGGGTTTCGAATTCACCCCTCCACTTT.

Only a few counts were recorded for this clone. The rearrangement uses TRBV7-2 and TRBJ2-5; 8 positions match TRBD1. There are 15 residues in the CDR3. CDR1 is SGHTA and CDR2 is FQGNSA in the germline V gene. V lost 5 bases to trimming and J lost 1 base; unmatched junction nucleotides: 6. The DNA of the CDR3 is TGTGCCAGCAGCGAAAGGACAGGGCCCCAAGAGACCCAGTACTTC. Translating gives CASSERTGPQETQYF.

The J gene is TRBJ2-1, the V gene TRBV6-5, with a tentative D call TRBD2 (6 bases). CDR1 and CDR2 (germline): MNHEY, SVGAGI. This CDR3 has 15 residues. Trimming pared 0 bases from V and 8 bases from J, leaving 14 bases between. CDR3 sequence: CASSYSTSSGHEQFF. CDR3 DNA sequence: TGTGCCAGCAGTTACTCGACTTCCAGCGGGCATGAGCAGTTCTTC.

The chain links TRBV7-2 to TRBJ2-5; D might be TRBD1 (6 bases). In germline, CDR1 is SGHTA, CDR2 FQGNSA. V dropped 4 bases and J dropped 2 bases, with 8 bases sitting between them. There are 13 residues in the CDR3. In nucleotides, the CDR3 is TGTGCCAGCAGCTCAGGGGCTCAAGAGACCCAGTACTTC. Amino acids: CASSSGAQETQYF.